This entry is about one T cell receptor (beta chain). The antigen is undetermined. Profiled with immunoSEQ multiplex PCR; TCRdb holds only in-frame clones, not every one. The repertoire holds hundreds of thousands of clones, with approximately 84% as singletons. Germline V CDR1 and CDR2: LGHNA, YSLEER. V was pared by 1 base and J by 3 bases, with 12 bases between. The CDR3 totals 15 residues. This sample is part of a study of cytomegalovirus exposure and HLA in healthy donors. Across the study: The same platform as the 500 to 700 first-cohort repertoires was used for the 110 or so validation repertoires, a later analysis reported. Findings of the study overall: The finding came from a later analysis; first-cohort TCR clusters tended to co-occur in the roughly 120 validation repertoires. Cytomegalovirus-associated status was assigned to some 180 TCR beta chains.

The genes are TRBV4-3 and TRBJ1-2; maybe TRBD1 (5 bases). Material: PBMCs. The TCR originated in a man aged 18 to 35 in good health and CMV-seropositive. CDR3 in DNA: TGCGCCAGCAGCCAAGTCGGGGGAGAATACTATGGCTACACCTTC. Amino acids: CASSQVGGEYYGYTF.